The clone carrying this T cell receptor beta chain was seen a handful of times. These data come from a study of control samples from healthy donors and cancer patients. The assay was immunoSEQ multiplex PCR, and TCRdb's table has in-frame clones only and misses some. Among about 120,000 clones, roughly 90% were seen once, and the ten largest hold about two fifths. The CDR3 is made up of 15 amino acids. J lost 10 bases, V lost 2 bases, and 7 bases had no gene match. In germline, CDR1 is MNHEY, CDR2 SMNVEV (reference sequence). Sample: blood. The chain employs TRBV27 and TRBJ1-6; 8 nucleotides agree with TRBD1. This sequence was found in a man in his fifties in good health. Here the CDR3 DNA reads TGTGCCAGCAGTTTAAGGGGACAGGCAGACTCACCCCTCCACTTT. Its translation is CASSLRGQADSPLHF.